These 18 T cell receptor beta chains came from one sample sequenced in a study of breast tumors, draining lymph nodes, adjacent tissues. TCRdb re-called the multiplex PCR reads with MiXCR, one entry per CDR3 protein. The table shows about 66,000 distinct CDR3 sequences, with 43% occurring only once. The source material was breast tumor tissue. The receptors shown here come from a female donor with breast cancer. Some clones in this sample may be carry-over from other donors' samples.

J is TRBJ1-5 and V is TRBV7-6; D might be TRBD1 (5 bases). The CDR3 covers 14 residues. V dropped 5 bases and J dropped 4 bases, with 12 bases sitting between them. Germline V gene lookup returns CDR1 SGHVS and CDR2 FNYEAQ. The CDR3 nucleotides are TGTGCCAGCAGCCAGTCTGCAGGGAATCAGCCCCAGCATTTT. As protein: CASSQSAGNQPQHF.

The CDR3 loop is CSASKSGVGGNQPQHF. The CDR3 DNA reads TGCAGTGCCAGCAAATCAGGGGTAGGGGGCAATCAGCCCCAGCATTTT. This sequence joins TRBV20-1 and TRBJ1-5, with D possibly matching TRBD1 (6 bases). The germline V gene encodes CDR1 DFQATT and CDR2 SNEGSKA (reference sequence). V was cut by 6 bases and J by 2 bases, with 20 bases left in between. This CDR3 contains 16 residues.

This clonotype has at least ten counts. The J gene is TRBJ2-7, the V gene TRBV10-1; the D is unclear. The CDR3 consists of 14 residues. The ends were cut back, 6 bases at V and 2 bases at J, with 14 bases in the middle. The germline CDR1 and CDR2 sequences are WNHNN and SYGVQD (reference sequence). The CDR3 nucleotides are TGCGCCAGCAGCCCGGACCTCGCCCCCTACGAGCAGTACTTC. Its translation is CASSPDLAPYEQYF.

The rearrangement links TRBV3-2 to TRBJ1-3. TRBV3-2 is noted as a pseudogene. This CDR3 region has 19 residues. CDR3 sequence (DNA): TGTGCCAGCAGCCACCGACCGGGACTAGCGGGGGGTAAGGGAAACACCATATATTTT. Its translation: CASSHRPGLAGGKGNTIYF.

The rearrangement links TRBV6-5 to TRBJ2-2; no reliable D call. There are 13 residues in the CDR3. Germline V gene lookup returns CDR1 MNHEY and CDR2 SVGAGI. Trimming pared 5 bases from V and 1 base from J, leaving 5 bases between. In DNA, the CDR3 is TGTGCCAGCAGTGCGCAGAACACCGGGGAGCTGTTTTTT. This gives the protein CASSAQNTGELFF.

Comments on this clonotype: A much larger clone lies a single base off, so this may be a read error. The chain combines TRBV5-1 with TRBJ2-4; 9 nucleotides agree with TRBD1. Germline values: CDR1 SGHRS, CDR2 YFSETQ. CDR3 length equals 14 residues. This CDR3 is CACSPDRGGDIQYF. CDR3 nucleotides: TGCGCCTGCAGTCCCGACAGGGGGGGGGACATTCAGTACTTC.

This clonotype appeared many times. The J gene is TRBJ2-2, the V gene TRBV9; 8 bases are shared with TRBD1. J was trimmed by 6 bases and V by 3 bases; bases with no gene match: 4. CDR1 and CDR2 from the germline V gene are SGDLS and YYNGEE. The length of the CDR3 is 14 residues. The CDR3 DNA follows: TGTGCCAGCAGCGCATCGACAGGGGCCGGGGAGCTGTTTTTT. Translation gives CASSASTGAGELFF. The full variable domain, its missing parts supplied by reference TRBV9 and TRBJ2-2, is DSGVTQTPKHLITATGQRVTLRCSPRSGDLSVYWYQQSLDQGLQFLIQYYNGEERAKGNILERFSAQQFPDLHSELNLSSLELGDSALYFCASSASTGAGELFFGEGSRLTVL.

The chain is built from TRBV7-3 and TRBJ2-3, with 9 bases matching TRBD2. Germline loops: CDR1 SGHTA, CDR2 FQGTGA. J gave up 5 bases and V 5 bases, and 2 bases lay outside the gene matches. The CDR3 runs 13 residues. Here the CDR3 reads CASSLAGRDTQYF. As DNA, the CDR3 is TGTGCCAGCAGCCTAGCGGGAAGAGATACGCAGTATTTT.

This clonotype occurred a few times. Given a much more abundant clone one base away, this may be a read error. The rearrangement uses TRBV6-8 and TRBJ2-1; no clear D gene. V was pared by 6 bases and J by 13 bases, with 19 bases between. CDR3 size: 13 residues. Germline lookup yields CDR1 MNHGY and CDR2 SAAAGT. The CDR3 coding sequence is TGTGCCAGCAGGCGCAGAGAACTATACGGACAGTTCTTC. It encodes CASRRRELYGQFF.

Turning to this clonotype: A much larger clone differs by one base, so this may be a read error. Since the CDR3 does not end with the conserved phenylalanine or tryptophan, this likely comes from a read error. The chain couples TRBV30 to TRBJ1-4; 9 nucleotides align to TRBD1. This CDR3 contains 14 residues. Germline loops: CDR1 GTSNPN, CDR2 SVGIG (reference sequence). The trim removed 4 bases at V and 7 bases at J, leaving 7 bases unmatched. CDR3 sequence (DNA): TGTGCCTGGAAACCCGGGACAGGGACTGAAAAACTGTTTTCT. It is translated as CAWKPGTGTEKLFS.

This clonotype was seen more than once but under ten times. This chain links TRBV27 with TRBJ2-1; D may be TRBD1 or TRBD2 (5 bases each). Germline-derived CDR1 and CDR2 are MNHEY and SMNVEV (reference sequence). Trimming removed 3 bases from V and 6 bases from J, with 15 bases in between. This CDR3 is built from 15 residues. The CDR3 reads CASSFVGAASNEQFF. The CDR3 region has the DNA TGTGCCAGCAGTTTCGTCGGGGCGGCGAGCAATGAGCAGTTCTTC.

This clonotype was observed a single time. In nucleotides, the CDR3 is TGCGCCAGCAGCCTGGCGCTCACAGGGGGCCTTAATGAAAAACTGTTTTTT. Translation gives CASSLALTGGLNEKLFF. The V gene is TRBV5-1, the J gene TRBJ1-4, with TRBD1 matching over 9 bases. Losses at the gene ends were 4 bases for V and 4 bases for J; bases not matched to a gene: 11. CDR1 SGHRS and CDR2 YFSETQ come from the germline V gene. The CDR3 extends over 17 amino acids.

As to this clonotype: A much larger clone is a single base away; this may be a read error. CDR3 sequence reads: CGARESGGSAIDTQYF. CDR3 in DNA: TGCGGTGCTAGAGAGTCGGGGGGTTCAGCTATAGATACGCAGTATTTT. This chain joins TRBV20-1 and TRBJ2-3; 7 positions match TRBD2. Germline CDR1 reads DFQATT; CDR2 reads SNEGSKA (reference sequence). CDR3 length: 16 amino acids.

This clonotype was counted at least ten times. This sequence joins TRBV27 and TRBJ2-1; no firm D call. The CDR3 is 12 residues long. Trimming cost V 2 bases and J 8 bases, with 7 bases left between them. CDR1 and CDR2 (germline): MNHEY, SMNVEV (reference sequence). CDR3 sequence (DNA): TGTGCCAGCAGTTTAAATGCCCATGAGCAGTTCTTC. It encodes CASSLNAHEQFF.

The CDR3 loop is CASSSRTGSIYGYTF. CDR3 DNA: TGTGCCAGCAGTTCTCGGACAGGGAGTATTTATGGCTACACCTTC. V usage is TRBV12-3 or TRBV12-4 and J usage is TRBJ1-2; TRBD1 matches 8 bases. Trimming cost V 4 bases and J 5 bases; bases outside gene matches: 9. The CDR3 contains 15 residues.

This clonotype was recorded many times. The CDR3 DNA sequence: TGTGCCAGCGGCACTAGCGGGGGGGCAGGCTCAGATACGCAGTATTTT. Translating it yields CASGTSGGAGSDTQYF. The chain links TRBV5-8 to TRBJ2-3; TRBD2 matches 13 bases. Germline CDR1 SGHTS, CDR2 YDEGEE. Losses at the gene ends were 7 bases for V and 4 bases for J; bases not matched to a gene: 9. The CDR3 is 16 amino acids.

In regard to this clonotype: A much larger clone sits a single nucleotide away, making a read error possible. V and J are TRBV30 and TRBJ2-3; D unclear. The germline gives CDR1 GTSNPN, CDR2 SVGIG (reference sequence). The CDR3 is made up of 14 amino acids. CDR3 nucleotide sequence: TGTGCCTGGGACCAAATGGGGAACACAGATACGCGGTATTTT. This encodes CAWDQMGNTDTRYF.

The J gene is TRBJ2-2, the V gene TRBV19, with no clear D. The length of the CDR3 is 9 residues. The V end was cut by 10 bases, the J end by 9 bases, with 6 bases between. Germline CDR1 reads LNHDA; CDR2 reads SQIVND (reference sequence). CDR3 residues: CATNRELFF. The CDR3 DNA sequence: TGTGCCACGAACAGGGAGCTGTTTTTT.